The rows below give T cell receptor beta chains drawn from one sample of a study of blood T cell repertoires in COVID-19. Sequencing used immunoSEQ multiplex PCR; TCRdb keeps in-frame clones, though not all of them. The table lists more than 70,000 clones, 85% of them singletons. The specimen was peripheral blood. These receptors were taken from a man in his sixties with acute or convalescent COVID-19. CDR3s include the opening cysteine and the closing phenylalanine or tryptophan. Fields, in order: J gene, V gene, CDR3 protein.

j_gene: TRBJ2-1; v_gene: TRBV7-2; CDR3aa: CASSLEGDAHNEQFF
j_gene: TRBJ2-6; v_gene: TRBV14; CDR3aa: CASSRPASGANVLTF
j_gene: TRBJ2-7; v_gene: TRBV20-1; CDR3aa: CSASDATLAGRKQYF
j_gene: TRBJ2-3; v_gene: TRBV7-2; CDR3aa: CASSRQGRGADTQYF
j_gene: TRBJ2-5; v_gene: TRBV6-2/TRBV6-3; CDR3aa: CASSARAGLGTQYF
j_gene: TRBJ1-4; v_gene: TRBV6-1; CDR3aa: CASRTGGGKLFF
j_gene: TRBJ2-7; v_gene: TRBV7-2; CDR3aa: CASSSNSYEQYF
j_gene: TRBJ1-4; v_gene: TRBV5-4; CDR3aa: CASSWGTGIANEKLFF
j_gene: TRBJ1-3; v_gene: TRBV14; CDR3aa: CASSQVSIGNTIYF
j_gene: TRBJ1-1; v_gene: TRBV18; CDR3aa: CASSPRAANTEAFF
j_gene: TRBJ1-1; v_gene: TRBV30; CDR3aa: CACQTGQGRSEAFF
j_gene: TRBJ1-5; v_gene: TRBV7-9; CDR3aa: CASSLYDRGTFQPQHF
j_gene: TRBJ1-2; v_gene: TRBV7-8; CDR3aa: CASSYGDSSNYGYTF
j_gene: TRBJ1-1; v_gene: TRBV6-5; CDR3aa: CASSYSQRAFF
j_gene: TRBJ2-3; v_gene: TRBV18; CDR3aa: CASSPRVQGAAWTDTQYF
j_gene: TRBJ2-1; v_gene: TRBV6-5; CDR3aa: CASRAETGTYNEQFF
j_gene: TRBJ2-1; v_gene: TRBV29-1; CDR3aa: CSVGMRAYNEQFF
j_gene: TRBJ2-7; v_gene: TRBV21-1; CDR3aa: CASSMRGYEQYF
j_gene: TRBJ1-6; v_gene: TRBV5-8; CDR3aa: CASSRDSFNSPLHF
j_gene: TRBJ2-2; v_gene: TRBV6-5; CDR3aa: CASKRSLANTGELFF
j_gene: TRBJ2-2; v_gene: TRBV24-1; CDR3aa: CATSDSTGAGELFF
j_gene: TRBJ1-2; v_gene: TRBV7-9; CDR3aa: CASSHAGQGVGYTF
j_gene: TRBJ1-1; v_gene: TRBV7-9; CDR3aa: CASSRRENTEAFF
j_gene: TRBJ1-5; v_gene: TRBV6-5; CDR3aa: CASREGRQNQPQHF
j_gene: TRBJ2-5; v_gene: TRBV5-1; CDR3aa: CASSLTIQETQYF
j_gene: TRBJ1-2; v_gene: TRBV19; CDR3aa: CASRNPQEPNYGYTF
j_gene: TRBJ2-1; v_gene: TRBV25-1; CDR3aa: CASHGQGSNEQFF
j_gene: TRBJ1-2; v_gene: TRBV19; CDR3aa: CASRTQGATNYGYTF
j_gene: TRBJ2-1; v_gene: TRBV12-3/TRBV12-4; CDR3aa: CAIRTVYNEQFF
j_gene: TRBJ1-1; v_gene: TRBV2; CDR3aa: CASSGDRVSTEAFF
j_gene: TRBJ2-7; v_gene: TRBV6-1; CDR3aa: CASSEAGAAYEQYF
j_gene: TRBJ2-5; v_gene: TRBV6-5; CDR3aa: CASRRGGGRGETQYF
j_gene: TRBJ2-1; v_gene: TRBV14; CDR3aa: CASSEQLLNEQFF
j_gene: TRBJ2-5; v_gene: TRBV10-1; CDR3aa: CASSESGAKGETQYF
j_gene: TRBJ1-5; v_gene: TRBV3-1/TRBV3-2; CDR3aa: CASSQDHNQPQHF
j_gene: TRBJ1-3; v_gene: TRBV18; CDR3aa: CASSPPFGGQTNTIYF
j_gene: TRBJ1-1; v_gene: TRBV5-5; CDR3aa: CASSRGGASEAFF
j_gene: TRBJ2-7; v_gene: TRBV19; CDR3aa: CASSPLGRERSYEQYF